What follows are 19 T cell receptor beta chains derived from one specimen sequenced in a study of cytomegalovirus exposure and HLA in healthy donors (dated by TCRdb to about 2017). Libraries came from the immunoSEQ multiplex PCR assay. For the multiplex PCR, a mixture combining 60 forward primers for TCR Vbeta segments and 13 reverse primers for TCR Jbeta segments was used. TCRdb holds this immuneACCESS table with in-frame rearrangements only. Some clones are missing; in checked studies, unresolved V genes explain under half, and the rest has no known cause. This sample lists 150,000 to 200,000 clones; approximately 80% were detected once. Around 2.5% of the sample is held by the ten biggest clonotypes. Sequencing was done on a sample of PBMCs. All receptors derive from a woman aged 40 to 50 in good health and CMV-seropositive.

The chain is built from TRBV2 and TRBJ1-1; 9 bases fit TRBD1. The V gene end was trimmed by 6 bases and the J gene end by 2 bases; junction bases not matched to a gene: 4. The CDR3 consists of 14 residues. CDR1 is SNHLY and CDR2 is FYNNEI in the germline V gene. CDR3 nucleotides: TGTGCCAGCAGCCGACAGGGGGAAAACACTGAAGCTTTCTTT. This encodes CASSRQGENTEAFF.

The chain is built from TRBV29-1 and TRBJ2-5, with 9 bases lining up with TRBD1. CDR1 and CDR2 (germline): SQVTM, ANQGSEA. The CDR3 is 16 amino acids. V shed 0 bases and J 5 bases; nucleotides not matched to a gene: 10. The CDR3: CSVEDLQQGARETQYF. In nucleotides, the CDR3 is TGCAGCGTTGAAGATCTTCAACAGGGGGCGCGGGAGACCCAGTACTTC.

The chain joins TRBV7-2 to TRBJ2-7, with 7 nucleotides matching TRBD1. CDR1 SGHTA and CDR2 FQGNSA come from the germline V gene. The CDR3 covers 13 residues. Trimming removed 5 bases from V and 0 bases from J; junction bases left unmatched: 1. The DNA for the CDR3 is TGTGCCAGCAGCCGGACAGGCTCCTACGAGCAGTACTTC. It is translated as CASSRTGSYEQYF.

This chain links TRBV23-1 with TRBJ1-5; no reliable D call. TRBV23-1 is an open reading frame whose function is uncertain. The V gene lost 6 bases and the J gene lost 0 bases, with 12 bases spanning the gap. The CDR3 covers 15 residues. The CDR3 bases are TGCGCCAGCAGACCGGGCGGGGATAGCAATCAGCCCCAGCATTTT. It specifies CASRPGGDSNQPQHF.

This chain joins TRBV18 and TRBJ2-7, with D tentatively TRBD1 (6 bases). V lost 3 bases, J lost 3 bases, and 15 bases lay in between. This CDR3 has 15 amino acids. The germline gives CDR1 KGHSH, CDR2 LQKENI. CDR3 sequence (DNA): TGTGCCAGCTCACCGGACAGACTAAATCGCTACGAGCAGTACTTC. This translates into CASSPDRLNRYEQYF.

The CDR3 is CSPHGNYGYTF. CDR3 nucleotides: TGCAGCCCACACGGGAACTATGGCTACACCTTC. This chain connects TRBV20-1 to TRBJ1-2, with no clear D. This CDR3 is 11 amino acids long. The germline gives CDR1 DFQATT, CDR2 SNEGSKA (reference sequence).

This chain connects TRBV2 to TRBJ2-7; D might be TRBD2 (5 bases). V lost 4 bases and J 3 bases, leaving 10 bases between the germline ends. Germline V CDR1 and CDR2: SNHLY, FYNNEI. The CDR3 runs to 13 residues. The CDR3 loop is CASSVAGIYEQYF. The CDR3 DNA follows: TGTGCCAGCAGTGTGGCGGGTATCTACGAGCAGTACTTC.

V is TRBV6-1 and J is TRBJ1-2, with D possibly being TRBD1 (5 bases). Trimming removed 4 bases at V and 8 bases at J, with 14 bases between. Per the germline V gene, CDR1 is MNHNS and CDR2 is SASEGT. The CDR3 spans 13 residues. CDR3 bases: TGTGCCAGCAGTGCCGGAGGGGTCGGGGGCTACACCTTC. Encoded protein: CASSAGGVGGYTF.

V is TRBV27 and J is TRBJ1-1; D remains unclear. Between the trimmed V and J ends, which lost 3 bases and 0 bases, there was a span of 11 bases. The germline gives CDR1 MNHEY, CDR2 SMNVEV (reference sequence). CDR3 size: 15 residues. The CDR3 loop reads CASSLGPTLNTEAFF. DNA for the CDR3: TGTGCCAGCAGTTTGGGCCCAACGCTGAACACTGAAGCTTTCTTT.

The chain recombines TRBV27 with TRBJ2-5, with 11 bases that match TRBD2. Germline CDR1 and CDR2: MNHEY and SMNVEV (reference sequence). This CDR3 contains 14 residues. J gave up 7 bases and V 4 bases, and 5 bases lay outside the gene matches. The CDR3 region is CASSSTSGDMTQYF. The CDR3 DNA reads as TGTGCCAGCAGTTCGACTAGCGGGGACATGACCCAGTACTTC.

This sequence joins TRBV7-9 and TRBJ1-1; a possible D gene is TRBD1 (5 bases). This CDR3 is 16 amino acids long. The V and J ends lost 0 bases and 0 bases respectively, with 11 bases between them. The germline V gene has CDR1 SEHNR and CDR2 FQNEAQ (reference sequence). DNA of the CDR3: TGTGCCAGCAGCTTAGCCTGGGGCGCCATGAACACTGAAGCTTTCTTT. Translating gives CASSLAWGAMNTEAFF.

The V and J genes are TRBV7-2 and TRBJ1-2; D not resolved. CDR3 length equals 12 residues. The germline V and J ends were trimmed by 4 bases and 7 bases, with 10 bases remaining between them. Germline V gene sequence: CDR1 SGHTA, CDR2 FQGNSA. DNA for the CDR3: TGTGCCAGCAGCTCCAGCGGAGCTGGCTACACCTTC. It yields the protein CASSSSGAGYTF.

The rearrangement joins TRBV18 to TRBJ1-5; D unresolved. Germline V gene sequence: CDR1 KGHSH, CDR2 LQKENI. This CDR3 is 13 amino acids long. V was trimmed by 6 bases and J by 4 bases, leaving 10 bases between them. In DNA, the CDR3 is TGTGCCAGCTCGCTTACAGTTAATCAGCCCCAGCATTTT. The encoded protein is CASSLTVNQPQHF.

This clone has more than one count but fewer than ten. The CDR3 DNA is TGTGCCAGCAGCTTGGCTCAGGGCCAAGAGACCCAGTACTTC. Residues: CASSLAQGQETQYF. The chain joins TRBV5-4 to TRBJ2-5; possibly TRBD1 for D (5 bases). V lost 0 bases and J 1 base, leaving 7 bases between the germline ends. CDR1 and CDR2 from the germline V gene are SGHNT and YYREEE (reference sequence). CDR3 length: 14 residues.

The genes are TRBV19 and TRBJ2-7, with TRBD1 matching over 8 bases. There are 13 residues in the CDR3. Germline CDR1 and CDR2: LNHDA and SQIVND (reference sequence). J was trimmed by 6 bases and V by 4 bases; bases with no gene match: 5. Here the CDR3 reads CASSTFDRGEQYF. The CDR3 nucleotides read TGTGCCAGTAGTACCTTCGACAGGGGCGAGCAGTACTTC.

This clone was observed a handful of times. The chain has TRBV7-9 and TRBJ1-3; D is ambiguous. Trimming removed 4 bases at V and 0 bases at J, with 10 bases between. This CDR3 contains 15 residues. Germline V gene data show CDR1 as SEHNR and CDR2 as FQNEAQ (reference sequence). The CDR3 DNA is TGTGCCAGCAGCTCATGGAGAAGCTCTGGAAACACCATATATTTT. Translated: CASSSWRSSGNTIYF.

This chain links TRBV5-4 with TRBJ2-3; 9 bases are a match to TRBD2. Trimming at V came to 4 bases and at J to 0 bases, leaving 15 bases not matched to a gene. The CDR3 has 19 residues. The germline CDR1 and CDR2 sequences are SGHNT and YYREEE (reference sequence). CDR3 coding DNA: TGTGCCAGCAGCCCCCATTCCGCCCTAGCGGGGTACAGCACAGATACGCAGTATTTT. Its protein is CASSPHSALAGYSTDTQYF.

About this clone itself: A read error may account for a junction end that differs from germline. Other DNA sequences of this sample code for an identical CDR3. This sequence joins TRBV6-6 and TRBJ1-1; 7 bases fit TRBD1. Germline lookup yields CDR1 MNHNY and CDR2 SVGAGI (reference sequence). The CDR3 sequence is 14 residues long. CDR3 loop: CASCRTGGYTEAFF. CDR3 DNA sequence: TGTGCCAGCTGCCGGACAGGCGGATACACTGAAGCCTTCTTT.

This chain connects TRBV7-9 to TRBJ2-7, with D maybe TRBD1 (5 bases). V was pared by 1 base and J by 7 bases, with 11 bases between. The CDR3 has 13 residues. Germline values: CDR1 SEHNR, CDR2 FQNEAQ (reference sequence). CDR3 nucleotide sequence: TGTGCCAGCAGCTTAGAACAGGTGGGGGAGCAGTACTTC. Protein sequence: CASSLEQVGEQYF. The variable domain in full, completed from reference TRBV7-9 and TRBJ2-7, reads DTGVSQNPRHKITKRGQNVTFRCDPISEHNRLYWYRQTLGQGPEFLTYFQNEAQLEKSRLLSDRFSAERPKGSFSTLEIQRTEQGDSAMYLCASSLEQVGEQYFGPGTRLTVT.